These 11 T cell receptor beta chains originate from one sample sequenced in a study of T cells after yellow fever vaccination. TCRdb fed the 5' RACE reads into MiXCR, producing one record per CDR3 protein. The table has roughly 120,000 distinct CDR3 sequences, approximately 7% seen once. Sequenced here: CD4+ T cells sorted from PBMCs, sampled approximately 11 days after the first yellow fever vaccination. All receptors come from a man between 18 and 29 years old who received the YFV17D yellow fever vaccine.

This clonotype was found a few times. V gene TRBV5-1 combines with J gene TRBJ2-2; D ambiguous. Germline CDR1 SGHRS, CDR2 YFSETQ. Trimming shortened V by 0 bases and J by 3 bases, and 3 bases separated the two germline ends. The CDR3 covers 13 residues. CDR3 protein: CASSLGYTGELFF. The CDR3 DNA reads TGCGCCAGCAGCTTGGGGTACACCGGGGAGCTGTTTTTT.

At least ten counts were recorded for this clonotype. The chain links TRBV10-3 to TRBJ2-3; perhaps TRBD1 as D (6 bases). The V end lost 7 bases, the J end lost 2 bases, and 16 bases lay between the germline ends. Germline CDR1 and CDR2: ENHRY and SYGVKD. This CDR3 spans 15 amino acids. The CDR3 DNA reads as TGTGCCATCAACGATCGAACAGGGTACACAGATACGCAGTATTTT. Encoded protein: CAINDRTGYTDTQYF.

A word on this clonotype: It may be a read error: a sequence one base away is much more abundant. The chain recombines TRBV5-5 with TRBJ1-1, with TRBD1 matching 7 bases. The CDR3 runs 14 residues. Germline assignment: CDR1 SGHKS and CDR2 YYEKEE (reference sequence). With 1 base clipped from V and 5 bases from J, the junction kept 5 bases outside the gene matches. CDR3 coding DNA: TGTGCCAGCAGCTTGCCTTTGGGACAGACTGAAGCTTTCTTT. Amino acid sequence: CASSLPLGQTEAFF.

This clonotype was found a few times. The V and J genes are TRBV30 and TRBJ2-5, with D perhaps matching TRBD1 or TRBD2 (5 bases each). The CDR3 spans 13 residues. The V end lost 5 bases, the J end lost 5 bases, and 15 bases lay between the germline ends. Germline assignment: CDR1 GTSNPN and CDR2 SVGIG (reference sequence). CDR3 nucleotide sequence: TGTGCCTGGGACCTGGGGACCAGGGAGACCCAGTACTTC. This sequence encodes CAWDLGTRETQYF.

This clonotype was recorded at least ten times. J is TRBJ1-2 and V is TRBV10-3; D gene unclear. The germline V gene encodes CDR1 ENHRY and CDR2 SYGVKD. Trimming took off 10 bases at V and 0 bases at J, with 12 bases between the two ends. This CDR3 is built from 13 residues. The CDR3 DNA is TGTGCCACCTTTGACACAGCTAACTATGGCTACACCTTC. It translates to CATFDTANYGYTF.

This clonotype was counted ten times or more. Here the CDR3 reads CASSLGGEGYEQYF. The DNA of the CDR3 is TGTGCCAGCAGCTTAGGAGGAGAGGGGTACGAGCAGTACTTC. The chain employs TRBV7-9 and TRBJ2-7; D is possibly TRBD1 or TRBD2 (5 bases each). Germline CDR1 reads SEHNR; CDR2 reads FQNEAQ (reference sequence). The length of the CDR3 is 14 residues. V was clipped by 1 base and J by 4 bases, with 11 bases between them.

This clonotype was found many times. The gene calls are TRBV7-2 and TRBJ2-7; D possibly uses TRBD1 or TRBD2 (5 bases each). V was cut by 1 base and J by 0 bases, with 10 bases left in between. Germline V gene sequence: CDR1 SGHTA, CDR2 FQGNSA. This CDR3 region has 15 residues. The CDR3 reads CASSLDWGTSYEQYF. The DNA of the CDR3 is TGTGCCAGCAGCTTAGATTGGGGGACCTCCTACGAGCAGTACTTC. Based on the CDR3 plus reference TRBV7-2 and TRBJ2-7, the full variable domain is GAGVSQSPSNKVTEKGKDVELRCDPISGHTALYWYRQSLGQGLEFLIYFQGNSAPDKSGLPSDRFSAERTGGSVSTLTIQRTQQEDSAVYLCASSLDWGTSYEQYFGPGTRLTVT.

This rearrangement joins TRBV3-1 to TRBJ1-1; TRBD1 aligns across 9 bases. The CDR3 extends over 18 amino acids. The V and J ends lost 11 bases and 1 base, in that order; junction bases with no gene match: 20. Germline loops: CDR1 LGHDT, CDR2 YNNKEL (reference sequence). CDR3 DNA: TGTGCCTGCTGCCCCCTACAGGGGGCGATGCCGTGGAACACTGAAGCTTTCTTT. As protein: CACCPLQGAMPWNTEAFF.

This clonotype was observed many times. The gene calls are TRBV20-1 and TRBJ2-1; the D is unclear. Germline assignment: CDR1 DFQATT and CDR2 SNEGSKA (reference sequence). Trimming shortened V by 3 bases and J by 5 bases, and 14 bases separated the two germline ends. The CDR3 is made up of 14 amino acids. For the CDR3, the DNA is TGCAGTGCTAGCTCCGGGCCGGCGGACAATGAGCAGTTCTTC. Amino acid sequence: CSASSGPADNEQFF.

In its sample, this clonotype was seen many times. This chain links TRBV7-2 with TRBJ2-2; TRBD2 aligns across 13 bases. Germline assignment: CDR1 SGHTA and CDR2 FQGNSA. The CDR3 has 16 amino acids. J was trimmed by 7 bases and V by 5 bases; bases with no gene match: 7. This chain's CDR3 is CASSLGLAGAGGELFF. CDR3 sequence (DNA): TGTGCCAGCAGCCTCGGACTAGCGGGGGCCGGCGGGGAGCTGTTTTTT.

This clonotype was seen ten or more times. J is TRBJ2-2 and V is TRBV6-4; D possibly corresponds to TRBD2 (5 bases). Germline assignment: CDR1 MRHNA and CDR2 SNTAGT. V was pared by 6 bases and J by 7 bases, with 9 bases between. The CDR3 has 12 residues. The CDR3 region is CASSYEGGELFF. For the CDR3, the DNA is TGTGCCAGCAGCTACGAGGGCGGGGAGCTGTTTTTT.